This TCR beta chain comes out of a study of T cell repertoires in cytomegalovirus infection. The CDR3 loop spans 14 amino acids. Germline V CDR1 and CDR2: LNHDA, SQIVND (reference sequence). MiXCR, run by TCRdb on the reads, gives a single entry per CDR3 protein. The sample lists 250,000 to 350,000 distinct CDR3 sequences; under 30% were seen once. This clonotype was detected once. A much larger clone sits a single nucleotide away, making a read error possible. The chain uses TRBV19 and TRBJ1-1; D is uncertain. Material: PBMCs. This TCR came from a human donor in good health (CMV status not recorded). Some clones in this sample may be carry-over from other donors' samples. For the CDR3, the DNA is TGTGCCAGTAGTATAGATCTGCTGAACACTGCAGCTTTCTTT. The encoded protein is CASSIDLLNTAAFF.